Here is one T cell receptor (beta chain) with its context. The sample is drawn from a study of blood T cell repertoires in COVID-19. There are 16 residues in the CDR3. The germline V gene encodes CDR1 LNHDA and CDR2 SQIVND (reference sequence). Unmatched junction bases numbered 12, after V lost 9 bases and J lost 1 base. Participants, about 18 to 90 years old, spanned 24 US areas. Participant-given clinical history determined each cohort assignment. Original methodology: From reference gene primer amplification, estimates of nucleated cell counts were derived. Data came from immunoSEQ multiplex PCR; TCRdb stores just in-frame clones and leaves some out. V, J and clone size derive from that table, while D and trimming were established from the DNA sequence. The profile shows about 390,000 clones, about 87% of them singletons.

The sample consisted of PBMCs or T cells enriched from blood (not recorded which). V is TRBV19 and J is TRBJ1-5; TRBD1 matches 7 bases. This sequence originates from a woman aged 45-59 years who had recovered from COVID-19. The CDR3: CASRQGSQLSNQPQHF. CDR3 in DNA: TGTGCCAGCAGACAGGGTTCCCAATTGAGCAATCAGCCCCAGCATTTT.